This T cell receptor (beta chain) was obtained from a study of T-cell reconstitution after alpha-beta-depleted transplantation in children. This clonotype was seen a few times. Unique molecular identifiers were used in preparing the TCRbeta library. One entry per CDR3 protein, called by TCRdb with MiXCR from the PCR reads. The sample yields nearly 550,000 distinct CDR3 sequences, 18% seen once. The length of the CDR3 is 15 residues. Germline CDR1 KGHDR, CDR2 SFDVKD. Trimming cost V 4 bases and J 6 bases; bases outside gene matches: 5. This chain joins TRBV24-1 and TRBJ2-1; 10 bases fit TRBD2. This clonotype was sampled from a human donor who donated a stem cell graft to a child with acute lymphoblastic leukemia. The specimen comprised PBMCs from the stem cell graft donor, sampled from the stem cell graft. The CDR3 region is CATSDQREGRNEQFF. In DNA, the CDR3 is TGTGCCACCAGTGACCAGCGGGAGGGGCGCAATGAGCAGTTCTTC.